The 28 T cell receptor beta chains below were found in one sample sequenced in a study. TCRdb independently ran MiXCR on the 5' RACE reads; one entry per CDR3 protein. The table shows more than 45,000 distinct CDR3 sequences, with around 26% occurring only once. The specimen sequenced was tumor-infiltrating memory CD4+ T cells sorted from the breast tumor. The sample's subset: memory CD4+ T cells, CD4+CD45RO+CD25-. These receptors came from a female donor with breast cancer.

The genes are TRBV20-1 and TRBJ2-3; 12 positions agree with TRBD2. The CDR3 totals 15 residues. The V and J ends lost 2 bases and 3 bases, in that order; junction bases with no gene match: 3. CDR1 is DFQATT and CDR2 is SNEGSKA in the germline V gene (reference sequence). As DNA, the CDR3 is TGCAGTGCTAGACCCGGGACTAGCGGGACAGATACGCAGTATTTT. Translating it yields CSARPGTSGTDTQYF.

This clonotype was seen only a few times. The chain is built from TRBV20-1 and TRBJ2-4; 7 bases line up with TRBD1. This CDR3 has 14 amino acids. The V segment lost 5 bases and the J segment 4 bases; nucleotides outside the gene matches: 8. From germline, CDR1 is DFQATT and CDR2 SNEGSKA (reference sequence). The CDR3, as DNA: TGCAGTGCTCCTAGACCGGGACAGAAAAACATTCAGTACTTC. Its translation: CSAPRPGQKNIQYF.

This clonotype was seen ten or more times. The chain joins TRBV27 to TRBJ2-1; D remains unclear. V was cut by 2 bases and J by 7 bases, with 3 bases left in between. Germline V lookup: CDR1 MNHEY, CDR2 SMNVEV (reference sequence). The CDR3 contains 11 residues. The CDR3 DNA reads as TGTGCCAGCAGTTTAGGGAATGAGCAGTTCTTC. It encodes CASSLGNEQFF.

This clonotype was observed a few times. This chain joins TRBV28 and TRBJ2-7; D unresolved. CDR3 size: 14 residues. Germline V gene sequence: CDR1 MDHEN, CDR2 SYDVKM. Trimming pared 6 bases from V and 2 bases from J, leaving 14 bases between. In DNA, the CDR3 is TGTGCCAGCAGCCTTACTTCGGCCCCCTACGAGCAGTACTTC. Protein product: CASSLTSAPYEQYF. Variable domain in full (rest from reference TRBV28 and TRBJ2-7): DVKVTQSSRYLVKRTGEKVFLECVQDMDHENMFWYRQDPGLGLRLIYFSYDVKMKEKGDIPEGYSVSREKKERFSLILESASTNQTSMYLCASSLTSAPYEQYFGPGTRLTVT.

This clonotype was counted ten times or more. The DNA of the CDR3 is TGCAGTGCGTACCGCACAGATACGCAGTATTTT. It translates to CSAYRTDTQYF. The chain recombines TRBV20-1 with TRBJ2-3; D is undetermined. The CDR3 spans 11 residues. The germline CDR1 and CDR2 sequences are DFQATT and SNEGSKA (reference sequence). Trimming removed 6 bases at V and 1 base at J, with 5 bases between.

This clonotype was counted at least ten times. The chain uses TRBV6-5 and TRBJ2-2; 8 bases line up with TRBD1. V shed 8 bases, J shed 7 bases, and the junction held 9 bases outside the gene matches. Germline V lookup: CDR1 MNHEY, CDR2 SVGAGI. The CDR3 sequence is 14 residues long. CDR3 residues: CASSMTGASGELFF. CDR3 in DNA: TGTGCCAGCTCTATGACAGGGGCGAGCGGGGAGCTGTTTTTT.

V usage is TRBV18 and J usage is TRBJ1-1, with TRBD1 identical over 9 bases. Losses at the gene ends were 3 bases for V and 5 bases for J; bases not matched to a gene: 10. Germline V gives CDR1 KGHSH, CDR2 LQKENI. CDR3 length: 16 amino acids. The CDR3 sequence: CASSPGTGLGMTEAFF. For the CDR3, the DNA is TGTGCCAGCTCACCCGGGACAGGGCTTGGTATGACTGAAGCTTTCTTT.

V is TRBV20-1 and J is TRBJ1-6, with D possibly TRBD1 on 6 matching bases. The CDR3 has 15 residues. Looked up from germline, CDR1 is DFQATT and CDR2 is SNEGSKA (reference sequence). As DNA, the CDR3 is TGCAGAACTAGAAATCGGCAGGGGATTAATTCACCCCTCCACTTT. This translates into CRTRNRQGINSPLHF.

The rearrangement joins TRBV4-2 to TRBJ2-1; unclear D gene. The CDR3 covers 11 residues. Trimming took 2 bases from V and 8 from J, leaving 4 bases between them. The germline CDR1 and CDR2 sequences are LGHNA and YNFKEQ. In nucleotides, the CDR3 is TGTGCCAGCAGCCAACAGTATGAGCAGTTCTTC. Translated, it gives CASSQQYEQFF.

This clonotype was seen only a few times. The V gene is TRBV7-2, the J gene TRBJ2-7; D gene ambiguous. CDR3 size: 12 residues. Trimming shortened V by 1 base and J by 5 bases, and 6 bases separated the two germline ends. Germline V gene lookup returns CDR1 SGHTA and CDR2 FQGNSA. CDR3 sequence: CASSLEPHEQYF. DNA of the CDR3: TGTGCCAGCAGCTTAGAACCCCACGAGCAGTACTTC. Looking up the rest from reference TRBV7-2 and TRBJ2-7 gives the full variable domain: GAGVSQSPSNKVTEKGKDVELRCDPISGHTALYWYRQSLGQGLEFLIYFQGNSAPDKSGLPSDRFSAERTGGSVSTLTIQRTQQEDSAVYLCASSLEPHEQYFGPGTRLTVT.

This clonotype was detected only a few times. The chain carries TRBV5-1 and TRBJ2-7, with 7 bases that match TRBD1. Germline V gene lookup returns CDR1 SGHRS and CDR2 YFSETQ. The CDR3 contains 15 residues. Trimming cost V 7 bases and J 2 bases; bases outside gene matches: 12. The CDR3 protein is CASGAWRQGTYEQYF. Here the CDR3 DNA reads TGCGCCAGCGGCGCATGGAGACAGGGTACCTACGAGCAGTACTTC.

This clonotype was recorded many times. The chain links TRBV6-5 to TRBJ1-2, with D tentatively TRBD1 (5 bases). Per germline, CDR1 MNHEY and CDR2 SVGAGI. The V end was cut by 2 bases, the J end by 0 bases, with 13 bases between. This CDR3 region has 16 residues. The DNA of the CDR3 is TGTGCCAGCAGTTACCTCCGACAGAGGACTAACTATGGCTACACCTTC. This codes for CASSYLRQRTNYGYTF.

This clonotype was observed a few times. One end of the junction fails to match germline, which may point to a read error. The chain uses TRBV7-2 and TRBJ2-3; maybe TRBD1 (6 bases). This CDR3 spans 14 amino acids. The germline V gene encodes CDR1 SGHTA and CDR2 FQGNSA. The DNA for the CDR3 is TGTGCCAGCATCTTAGGGGGAAGCACAGATACGCAGTATTTT. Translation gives CASILGGSTDTQYF.

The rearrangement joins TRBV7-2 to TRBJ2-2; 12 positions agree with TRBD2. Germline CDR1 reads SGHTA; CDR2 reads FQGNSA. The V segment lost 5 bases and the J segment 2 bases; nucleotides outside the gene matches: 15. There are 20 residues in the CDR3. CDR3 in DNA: TGTGCCAGCAGCCTAAGACCCCTAGCGGGAGGGGACTATAACACCGGGGAGCTGTTTTTT. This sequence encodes CASSLRPLAGGDYNTGELFF.

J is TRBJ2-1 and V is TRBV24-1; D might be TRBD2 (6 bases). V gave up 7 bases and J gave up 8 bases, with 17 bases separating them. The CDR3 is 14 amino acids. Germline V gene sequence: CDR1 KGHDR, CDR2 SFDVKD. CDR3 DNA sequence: TGTGCCACCAGCTCGGAGGGACTTCCGGATGAGCAGTTCTTC. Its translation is CATSSEGLPDEQFF.

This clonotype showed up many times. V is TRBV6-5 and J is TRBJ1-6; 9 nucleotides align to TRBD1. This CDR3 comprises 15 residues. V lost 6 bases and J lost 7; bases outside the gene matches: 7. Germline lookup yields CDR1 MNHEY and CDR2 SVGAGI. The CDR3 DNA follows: TGTGCCAGCAGCGGTTCGGACAGGGGAAATTCACCCCTCCACTTT. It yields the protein CASSGSDRGNSPLHF.

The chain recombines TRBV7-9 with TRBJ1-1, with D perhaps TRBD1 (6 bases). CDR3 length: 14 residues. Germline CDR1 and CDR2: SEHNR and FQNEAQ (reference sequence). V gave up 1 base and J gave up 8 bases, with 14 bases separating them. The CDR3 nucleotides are TGTGCCAGCAGCTTAGTCGAACAGGGCGGGGAAGCTTTCTTT. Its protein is CASSLVEQGGEAFF.

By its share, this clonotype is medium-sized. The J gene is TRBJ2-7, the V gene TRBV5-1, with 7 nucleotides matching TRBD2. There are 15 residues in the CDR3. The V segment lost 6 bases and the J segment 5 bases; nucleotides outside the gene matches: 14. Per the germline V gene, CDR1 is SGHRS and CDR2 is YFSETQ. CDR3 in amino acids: CASTRSGGIGNEQYF. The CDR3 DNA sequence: TGCGCCAGCACGCGCTCCGGGGGGATCGGCAACGAGCAGTACTTC. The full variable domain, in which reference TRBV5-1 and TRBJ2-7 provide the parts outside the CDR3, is KAGVTQTPRYLIKTRGQQVTLSCSPISGHRSVSWYQQTPGQGLQFLFEYFSETQRNKGNFPGRFSGRQFSNSRSEMNVSTLELGDSALYLCASTRSGGIGNEQYFGPGTRLTVT.

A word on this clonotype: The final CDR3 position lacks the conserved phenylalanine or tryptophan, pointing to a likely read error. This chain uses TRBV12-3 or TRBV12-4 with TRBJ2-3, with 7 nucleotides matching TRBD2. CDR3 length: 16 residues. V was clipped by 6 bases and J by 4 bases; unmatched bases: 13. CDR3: CASSLIRIGRADTQYL. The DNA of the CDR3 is TGTGCCAGCAGCCTGATCAGGATAGGGAGGGCAGATACGCAGTATCTT.

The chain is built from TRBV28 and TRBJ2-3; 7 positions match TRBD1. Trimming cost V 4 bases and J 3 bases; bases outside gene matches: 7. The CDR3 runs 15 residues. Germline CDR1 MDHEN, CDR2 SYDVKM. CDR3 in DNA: TGTGCCAGCAGTTCGACAGGGATGGTTACAGATACGCAGTATTTT. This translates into CASSSTGMVTDTQYF.

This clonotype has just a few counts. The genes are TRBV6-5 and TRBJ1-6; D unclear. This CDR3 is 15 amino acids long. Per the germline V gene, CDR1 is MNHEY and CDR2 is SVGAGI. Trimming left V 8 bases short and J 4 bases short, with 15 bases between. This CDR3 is CASRPRTVYNSPLHF. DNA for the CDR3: TGTGCCAGCCGACCTCGGACGGTGTATAATTCACCCCTCCACTTT.

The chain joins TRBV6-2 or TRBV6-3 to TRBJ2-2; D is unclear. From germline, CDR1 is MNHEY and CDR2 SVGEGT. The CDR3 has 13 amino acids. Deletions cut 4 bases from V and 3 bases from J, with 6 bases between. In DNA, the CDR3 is TGTGCCAGCAGTTCAGATCACACCGGGGAGCTGTTTTTT. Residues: CASSSDHTGELFF.

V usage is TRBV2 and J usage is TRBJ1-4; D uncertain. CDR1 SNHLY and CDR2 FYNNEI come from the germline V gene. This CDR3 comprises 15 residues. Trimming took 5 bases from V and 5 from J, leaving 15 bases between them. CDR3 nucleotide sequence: TGTGCCAGCAGTCCAATGACCAACTTAAATGAAAAACTGTTTTTT. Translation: CASSPMTNLNEKLFF.

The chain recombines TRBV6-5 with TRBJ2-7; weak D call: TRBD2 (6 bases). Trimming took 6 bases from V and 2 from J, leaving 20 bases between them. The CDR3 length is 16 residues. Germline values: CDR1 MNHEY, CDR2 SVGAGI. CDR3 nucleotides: TGTGCCAGCAGAAAATCCGGGACTGCTACCCCCTACGAGCAGTACTTC. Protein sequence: CASRKSGTATPYEQYF.

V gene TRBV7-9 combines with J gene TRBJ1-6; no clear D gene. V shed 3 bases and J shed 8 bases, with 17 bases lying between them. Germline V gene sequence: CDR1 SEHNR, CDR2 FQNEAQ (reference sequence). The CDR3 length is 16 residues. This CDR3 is CASSFGPNRGHSPLHF. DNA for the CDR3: TGTGCCAGCAGCTTTGGACCGAATAGAGGACATTCACCCCTCCACTTT.

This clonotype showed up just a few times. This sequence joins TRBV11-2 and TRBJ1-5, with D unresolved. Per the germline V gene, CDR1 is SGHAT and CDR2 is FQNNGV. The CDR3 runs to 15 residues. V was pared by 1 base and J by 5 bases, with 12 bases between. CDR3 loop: CASSLGGGQDQPQHF. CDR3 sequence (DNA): TGTGCCAGCAGCTTAGGGGGTGGGCAGGATCAGCCCCAGCATTTT.

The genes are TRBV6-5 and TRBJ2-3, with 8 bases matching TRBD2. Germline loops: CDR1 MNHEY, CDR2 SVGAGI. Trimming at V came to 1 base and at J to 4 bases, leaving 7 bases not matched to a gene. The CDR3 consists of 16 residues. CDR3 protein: CASSYFAGGTADTQYF. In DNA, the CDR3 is TGTGCCAGCAGTTACTTTGCGGGAGGTACGGCAGATACGCAGTATTTT.

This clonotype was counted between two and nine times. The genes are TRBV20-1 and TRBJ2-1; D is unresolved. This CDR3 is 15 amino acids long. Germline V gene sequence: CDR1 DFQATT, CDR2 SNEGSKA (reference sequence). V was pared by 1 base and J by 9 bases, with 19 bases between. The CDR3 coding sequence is TGCAGTGCTAGAGTGGGAAGGAGAAGGGATGGTGAGCAGTTCTTC. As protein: CSARVGRRRDGEQFF.